A selection of T cell receptor beta chains follows, all from one sample in a study of cytomegalovirus exposure and HLA in healthy donors. The data were produced by immunoSEQ multiplex PCR, yet TCRdb's version contains in-frame clones alone and is incomplete. The table has about 130,000 clones, around 80% seen once. What was sequenced was PBMCs. The source of these receptors is a woman aged 18-29 years in good health and CMV-seropositive. Both conserved end residues are part of each CDR3. D genes are given only for firm matches. Clone size appears in some rows only: once, few, many, or a class for an expanded clone.

abundance,v_gene,j_gene,d_gene,CDR3nt,CDR3aa
.,TRBV7-6,TRBJ1-2,TRBD1,TGTGCCAGCAGCTTAGCGGGGACAGGGGGCCATGGCTACACCTTC,CASSLAGTGGHGYTF
.,TRBV19,TRBJ2-5,.,TGTGCCAGTAGTATCCCGAGGCTAAAAGAGACCCAGTACTTC,CASSIPRLKETQYF
.,TRBV9,TRBJ1-1,.,TGTGCCAGCAGCGTAGTAGGTCAGGGAAACACTGAAGCTTTCTTT,CASSVVGQGNTEAFF
.,TRBV10-2,TRBJ2-1,.,TGCGCCAGCAGTGAACTAGCATTTGAGCAGTTCTTC,CASSELAFEQFF
once,TRBV6-5,TRBJ2-7,.,TGTGCCAGCTGGAGGGACGCTAGCTCCTACGAGCAGTACTTC,CASWRDASSYEQYF
.,TRBV5-1,TRBJ2-7,TRBD2,TGCGCCAGCAGCTTGGGCGGGCTAGCGGGTGTCTACGAGCAGTACTTC,CASSLGGLAGVYEQYF
few,TRBV5-5,TRBJ2-5,TRBD2,TGTGCCAGCAGCCGAGCGGGGGGGCAAGAGACCCAGTACTTC,CASSRAGGQETQYF
.,TRBV25-1,TRBJ2-1,.,TGTGCCAGCAGCAATACGGCAGGAATAGGCCATGAGCAGTTCTTC,CASSNTAGIGHEQFF
.,TRBV7-9,TRBJ2-1,TRBD2,TGTGCCAGCAGCCCTCGGGGGGGCCGTCGGTACAATGAGCAGTTCTTC,CASSPRGGRRYNEQFF
.,TRBV28,TRBJ2-3,.,TGTGCCAGCACCTCTAGCACAGATACGCAGTATTTT,CASTSSTDTQYF
.,TRBV5-1,TRBJ2-5,TRBD2,TGCGCCAGCAGCTTGGCCGGGGGAGGGGAGACCCAGTACTTC,CASSLAGGGETQYF
.,TRBV15,TRBJ1-2,.,TGTGCCACCAGCCTCGGTTCAGGGCGCGGAGGCTACACCTTC,CATSLGSGRGGYTF
.,TRBV25-1,TRBJ2-5,TRBD1,TGTGCCAGCAGTGAATTTGGGACAGGGTCTGAGACCCAGTACTTC,CASSEFGTGSETQYF
.,TRBV12-5,TRBJ1-2,TRBD1,TGTGCTAGTGGTTTGGTACCTGAGGGGGCTTTCTATGGCTACACCTTC,CASGLVPEGAFYGYTF
.,TRBV6-5,TRBJ1-3,TRBD1,TGTGCCAGCAAATCTGGGGGACAGAGCATAAACACCATATATTTT,CASKSGGQSINTIYF
.,TRBV19,TRBJ1-1,.,TGTGCCAGTGAGGGAAACAGGGTGTACGCGACCCCCACTGAAGCTTTCTTT,CASEGNRVYATPTEAFF
.,TRBV18,TRBJ2-7,.,TGTGCCAGCTCACCAGGAGACGGCAGCTCCTACGAGCAGTACTTC,CASSPGDGSSYEQYF
.,TRBV29-1,TRBJ2-7,TRBD2,TGCAGCGTTCTCGGCGGGAGCGCCTACGAGCAGTACTTC,CSVLGGSAYEQYF
.,TRBV5-5,TRBJ2-3,TRBD2,TGTGCCAGCAGCCACGTAGCGGGGCCTAGCACAGATACGCAGTATTTT,CASSHVAGPSTDTQYF
.,TRBV27,TRBJ1-6,TRBD1,TGTGCCAGCAGTTTTGGGACAGGCCGTTCACCCCTCCACTTT,CASSFGTGRSPLHF
.,TRBV27,TRBJ2-7,TRBD2,TGTGCCAGCAGTCCAATACCCACGGGGGGAGGCGAGCAGTACTTC,CASSPIPTGGGEQYF
.,TRBV25-1,TRBJ2-5,.,TGTGCCAGCAGTGATCAGGGGAGACAAGAGACCCAGTACTTC,CASSDQGRQETQYF
.,TRBV5-6,TRBJ2-5,.,TGTGCCAGCAGCTTACGGGGACAAGAGACCCAGTACTTC,CASSLRGQETQYF
.,TRBV19,TRBJ2-7,.,TGTGCCAGTAGTATCGCGCTAGGTGGGGGGAACGAGCAGTACTTC,CASSIALGGGNEQYF
.,TRBV25-1,TRBJ1-5,.,TGTGCCAGCAGTGACAGGGCCCCCAATCAGCCCCAGCATTTT,CASSDRAPNQPQHF
few,TRBV30,TRBJ1-2,TRBD1,TGTGCCTGGGCCGGGACAGGGGGTGGCTACACCTTC,CAWAGTGGGYTF
.,TRBV18,TRBJ2-5,.,TGTGCCAGCTCATACCAGTCGGGGGAGGAAGAGACCCAGTACTTC,CASSYQSGEEETQYF
.,TRBV19,TRBJ2-2,TRBD1,TGTGCCAGTCGTAGAGCAGCCCAGGACAGGGGTCCCGGGGAGCTGTTTTTT,CASRRAAQDRGPGELFF
.,TRBV2,TRBJ2-1,TRBD2,TGTGCCTACGGGAGGAGCTCCTACAATGAGCAGTTCTTC,CAYGRSSYNEQFF
.,TRBV7-2,TRBJ1-1,TRBD1,TGTGCCAGCAGCTTACTTTTAGGAACAGGGGGCGCGGACACTGAAGCTTTCTTT,CASSLLLGTGGADTEAFF
few,TRBV19,TRBJ2-6,TRBD1,TGTGCCAGTAGTCAAGGACAGGGTCCCTCTGGGGCCAACGTCCTGACTTTC,CASSQGQGPSGANVLTF
.,TRBV7-9,TRBJ1-3,TRBD1,TGTGCCAGCAGCTCAACCGCGACAGGGGATGGAAACACCATATATTTT,CASSSTATGDGNTIYF
.,TRBV6-5,TRBJ2-2,.,TGTGCCAGCAGACGCCGACAGTACACCGGGGAGCTGTTTTTT,CASRRRQYTGELFF
.,TRBV4-1,TRBJ2-2,TRBD2,TGCGCCAGCAGCCTAGCGGGGGGGCCCGGGGAGCTGTTTTTT,CASSLAGGPGELFF
.,TRBV6-1,TRBJ1-6,.,TGTGCCAGCAGTAGGGAGTCCAATAATTCACCCCTCCACTTT,CASSRESNNSPLHF
.,TRBV7-6,TRBJ1-3,.,TGTGCCAGCAGCTTAGGACCACGGACAGTGCAAAACACCATATATTTT,CASSLGPRTVQNTIYF
.,TRBV2,TRBJ2-2,.,TGTGCCACCACGCCCAGGGACACCGGGGAGCTGTTTTTT,CATTPRDTGELFF
.,TRBV28,TRBJ1-2,.,TGTGCCAGCAACCGATACACGAACTATGGCTACACCTTC,CASNRYTNYGYTF